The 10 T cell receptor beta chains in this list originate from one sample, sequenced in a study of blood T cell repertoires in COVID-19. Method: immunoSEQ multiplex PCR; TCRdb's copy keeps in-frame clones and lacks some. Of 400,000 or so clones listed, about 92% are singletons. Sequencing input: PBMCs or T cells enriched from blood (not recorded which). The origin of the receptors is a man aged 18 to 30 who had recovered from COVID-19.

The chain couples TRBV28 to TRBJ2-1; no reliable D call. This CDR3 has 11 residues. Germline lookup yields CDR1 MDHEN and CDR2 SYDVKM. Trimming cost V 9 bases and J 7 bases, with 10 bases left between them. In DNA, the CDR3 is TGTGCCAGTGAACGGTTAAATGAGCAGTTCTTC. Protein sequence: CASERLNEQFF. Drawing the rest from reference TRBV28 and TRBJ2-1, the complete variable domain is DVKVTQSSRYLVKRTGEKVFLECVQDMDHENMFWYRQDPGLGLRLIYFSYDVKMKEKGDIPEGYSVSREKKERFSLILESASTNQTSMYLCASERLNEQFFGPGTRLTVL.

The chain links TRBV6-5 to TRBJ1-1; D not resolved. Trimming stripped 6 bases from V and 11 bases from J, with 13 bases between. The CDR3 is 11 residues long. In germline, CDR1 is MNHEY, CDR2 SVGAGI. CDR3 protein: CASRDSRRAFF. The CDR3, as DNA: TGTGCCAGCAGGGATTCACGGCGGGCTTTCTTT.

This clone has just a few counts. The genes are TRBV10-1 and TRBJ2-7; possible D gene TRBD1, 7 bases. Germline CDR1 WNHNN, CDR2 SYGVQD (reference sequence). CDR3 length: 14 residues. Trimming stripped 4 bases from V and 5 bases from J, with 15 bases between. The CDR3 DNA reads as TGCGCCAGCAGTGCCGGCCAGGGGGGACACGAGCAGTACTTC. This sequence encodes CASSAGQGGHEQYF.

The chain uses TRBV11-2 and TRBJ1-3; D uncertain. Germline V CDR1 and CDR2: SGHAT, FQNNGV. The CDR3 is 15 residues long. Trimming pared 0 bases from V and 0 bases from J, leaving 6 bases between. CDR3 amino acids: CASSLDGSSGNTIYF. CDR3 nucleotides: TGTGCCAGCAGCTTAGACGGTAGCTCTGGAAACACCATATATTTT.

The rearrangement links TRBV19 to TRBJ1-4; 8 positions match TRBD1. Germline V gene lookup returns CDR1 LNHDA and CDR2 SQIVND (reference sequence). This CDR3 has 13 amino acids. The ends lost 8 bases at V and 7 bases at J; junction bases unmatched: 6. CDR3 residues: CASSDRGREKLFF. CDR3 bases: TGTGCCAGTTCCGACAGGGGTCGTGAAAAACTGTTTTTT.

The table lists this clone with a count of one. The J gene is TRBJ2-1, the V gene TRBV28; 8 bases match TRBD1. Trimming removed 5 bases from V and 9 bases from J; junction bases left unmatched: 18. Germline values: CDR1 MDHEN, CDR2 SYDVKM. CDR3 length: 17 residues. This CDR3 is CASSGPGQGKGWGEQFF. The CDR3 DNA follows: TGTGCCAGCAGTGGCCCCGGACAGGGCAAAGGGTGGGGTGAGCAGTTCTTC.

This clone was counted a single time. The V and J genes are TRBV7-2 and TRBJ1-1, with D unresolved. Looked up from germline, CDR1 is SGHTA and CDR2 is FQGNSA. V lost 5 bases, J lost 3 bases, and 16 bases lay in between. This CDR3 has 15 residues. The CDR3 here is CASSLSRIPDTEAFF. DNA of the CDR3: TGTGCCAGCAGCCTTTCGAGGATTCCGGACACTGAAGCTTTCTTT. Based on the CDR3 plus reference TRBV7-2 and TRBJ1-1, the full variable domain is GAGVSQSPSNKVTEKGKDVELRCDPISGHTALYWYRQSLGQGLEFLIYFQGNSAPDKSGLPSDRFSAERTGGSVSTLTIQRTQQEDSAVYLCASSLSRIPDTEAFFGQGTRLTVV.

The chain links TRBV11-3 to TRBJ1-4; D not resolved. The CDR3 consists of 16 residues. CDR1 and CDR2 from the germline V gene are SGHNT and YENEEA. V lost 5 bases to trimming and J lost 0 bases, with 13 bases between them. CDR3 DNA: TGTGCCAGCAGCCGACCGGGTGGTTCAACTAATGAAAAACTGTTTTTT. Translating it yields CASSRPGGSTNEKLFF. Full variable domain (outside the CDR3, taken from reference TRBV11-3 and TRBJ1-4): EAGVVQSPRYKIIEKKQPVAFWCNPISGHNTLYWYLQNLGQGPELLIRYENEEAVDDSQLPKDRFSAERLKGVDSTLKIQPAELGDSAVYLCASSRPGGSTNEKLFFGSGTQLSVL.

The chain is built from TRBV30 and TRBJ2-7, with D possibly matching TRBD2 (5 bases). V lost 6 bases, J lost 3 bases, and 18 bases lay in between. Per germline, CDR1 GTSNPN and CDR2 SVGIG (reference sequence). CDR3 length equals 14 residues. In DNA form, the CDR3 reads TGTGCCTGCCTTCGAAATTACGGGAACTACGAGCAGTACTTC. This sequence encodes CACLRNYGNYEQYF.

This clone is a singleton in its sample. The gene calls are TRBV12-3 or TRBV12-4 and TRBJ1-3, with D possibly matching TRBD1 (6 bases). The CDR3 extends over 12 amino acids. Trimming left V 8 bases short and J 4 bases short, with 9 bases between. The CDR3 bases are TGTGCCAGCGGGACATTAGGAAACACCATATATTTT. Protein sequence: CASGTLGNTIYF.